Listed below are T cell receptor beta chains from one sample, sequenced in a study of cytomegalovirus exposure and HLA in healthy donors. Some clones are missing from TCRdb's copy, which holds only in-frame ones; the method was immunoSEQ multiplex PCR. Here the sample spans 200,000 to 250,000 clones, around four fifths being singletons. The specimen was PBMCs. Source of these receptors: a boy aged 5-17 years in good health and CMV-seronegative. Each CDR3 is given with its conserved first and last residue. A D gene is named only where the DNA matches it firmly. Size values are once, few and many counts, or a class for expanded clones, and some rows have none.

d_call	j_call	v_call	clone_size	cdr3_aa	cdr3_nt
TRBD1	TRBJ2-7	TRBV6-6	few	CASSYSGTGGNEQYF	TGTGCCAGCAGTTACTCGGGGACAGGGGGCAACGAGCAGTACTTC
TRBD2	TRBJ2-7	TRBV4-1	-	CASSLSGGGYEQYF	TGCGCCAGCAGCCTAAGCGGGGGGGGGTACGAGCAGTACTTC
TRBD1	TRBJ2-5	TRBV6-5	-	CASSKQGARETQYF	TGTGCCAGCAGTAAACAGGGGGCTCGGGAGACCCAGTACTTC
TRBD1	TRBJ2-2	TRBV30	-	CAWVGQVYTGELFF	TGTGCCTGGGTGGGACAGGTGTACACCGGGGAGCTGTTTTTT
-	TRBJ2-2	TRBV5-1	-	CASSLASPGNTGELFF	TGCGCCAGCAGCTTGGCCAGCCCGGGGAACACCGGGGAGCTGTTTTTT
-	TRBJ2-7	TRBV7-8	few	CASSPIRREQYF	TGTGCCAGCAGCCCTATCCGCCGCGAGCAGTACTTC
TRBD2	TRBJ2-3	TRBV15	-	CATSRDRLAGGDTQYF	TGTGCCACCAGCAGAGATAGACTAGCGGGAGGAGATACGCAGTATTTT
-	TRBJ1-6	TRBV10-1	-	CASEGGPSGSPLHF	TGCGCCAGCGAGGGTGGTCCGTCGGGATCACCCCTCCACTTT
TRBD1	TRBJ1-2	TRBV9	-	CASSAGTGWYGYTF	TGTGCCAGCAGCGCGGGGACAGGATGGTATGGCTACACCTTC
-	TRBJ2-7	TRBV19	-	CASSPTGGGQGGEQYF	TGTGCCAGTAGTCCAACGGGGGGGGGACAGGGAGGCGAGCAGTACTTC
TRBD2	TRBJ2-7	TRBV2	-	CASLAGEGYEQYF	TGTGCCAGCCTGGCGGGAGAGGGCTACGAGCAGTACTTC
-	TRBJ2-7	TRBV6-1	-	CASTSTGANSYEQYF	TGTGCCAGCACATCAACCGGAGCTAACTCCTACGAGCAGTACTTC
TRBD1	TRBJ2-3	TRBV15	-	CATSRLSYRDRGSDTQYF	TGTGCCACCAGCAGACTATCGTACCGGGACAGGGGATCAGATACGCAGTATTTT
TRBD2	TRBJ2-1	TRBV2	-	CASGTTPHEQFF	TGTGCCAGCGGGACTACGCCACATGAGCAGTTCTTC
-	TRBJ2-7	TRBV19	-	CASSDSAYEQYF	TGTGCCAGTAGTGACTCTGCCTACGAGCAGTACTTC
-	TRBJ1-1	TRBV7-6	-	CASSRGMFYSEAFF	TGTGCCAGCAGCCGCGGGATGTTTTACTCTGAAGCTTTCTTT
-	TRBJ1-6	TRBV6-5	-	CASNGRGRSPLHF	TGTGCCAGCAACGGTAGGGGTCGGTCACCCCTCCACTTT
-	TRBJ2-2	TRBV29-1	-	CSVLLGRGELFF	TGCAGCGTTCTTCTAGGCCGCGGGGAGCTGTTTTTT
TRBD2	TRBJ2-3	TRBV7-3	-	CASSNQGGRADTQYF	TGTGCCAGCAGTAACCAGGGAGGGCGCGCAGATACGCAGTATTTT
-	TRBJ1-2	TRBV5-4	-	CASSLAPGTNYGYTF	TGTGCCAGCAGCTTGGCCCCAGGAACTAACTATGGCTACACCTTC
-	TRBJ1-1	TRBV7-9	-	CASSFDRSFEAFF	TGTGCCAGCAGCTTTGACAGGTCCTTTGAAGCTTTCTTT
TRBD1	TRBJ1-4	TRBV5-6	-	CASSLIQGGNEKLFF	TGTGCCAGCAGCCTAATACAGGGGGGGAATGAAAAACTGTTTTTT
-	TRBJ2-3	TRBV2	few	CARSRDTYTDTQYF	TGTGCCAGGAGCCGGGACACCTACACAGATACGCAGTATTTT
-	TRBJ1-6	TRBV6-6	once	CASSYAGGNSPLHF	TGTGCCAGCAGTTACGCGGGCGGTAATTCACCCCTCCACTTT
-	TRBJ1-2	TRBV5-4	-	CASSGEQRYGYTF	TGTGCCAGCAGCGGGGAGCAGCGGTATGGCTACACCTTC
-	TRBJ2-2	TRBV29-1	-	CSVGRGRNTGELFF	TGCAGCGTTGGGCGTGGGAGAAACACCGGGGAGCTGTTTTTT
-	TRBJ1-2	TRBV5-1	-	CASSFLARSYGYTF	TGCGCCAGCAGCTTCTTGGCCAGGTCCTATGGCTACACCTTC
TRBD1	TRBJ1-2	TRBV30	-	CASRTGGNYGYTF	TGTGCCTCTCGGACAGGGGGGAACTATGGCTACACCTTC
TRBD1	TRBJ1-2	TRBV2	once	CASPEGQRPNYGYTF	TGTGCCAGCCCCGAGGGACAGAGACCTAACTATGGCTACACCTTC
-	TRBJ2-6	TRBV11-2	-	CASSFLSGANVLTF	TGTGCCAGCAGCTTCCTCTCTGGGGCCAACGTCCTGACTTTC
-	TRBJ2-2	TRBV4-1	few	CASSQDRLVTGELFF	TGCGCCAGCAGCCAAGACCGACTCGTTACCGGGGAGCTGTTTTTT
-	TRBJ1-6	TRBV5-1	-	CASSLGQANSPLHF	TGCGCCAGCAGCTTGGGCCAGGCTAATTCACCCCTCCACTTT
-	TRBJ2-5	TRBV6-6	few	CASSLDNFEGTQYF	TGTGCCAGCAGCCTCGACAACTTCGAGGGGACCCAGTACTTC
TRBD1	TRBJ2-1	TRBV27	-	CASSGTVKGNEQFF	TGTGCCAGCAGCGGGACAGTTAAAGGGAATGAGCAGTTCTTC
TRBD2	TRBJ2-7	TRBV5-4	-	CASSLVPPRGGLDEQYF	TGTGCCAGCAGCTTGGTCCCACCGCGGGGGGGCCTTGACGAGCAGTACTTC
TRBD1	TRBJ1-1	TRBV5-1	-	CASSPSRDRATEAFF	TGCGCCAGCAGCCCATCACGGGACAGGGCTACTGAAGCTTTCTTT
TRBD2	TRBJ2-1	TRBV6-5	-	CASSQTLAGPNEQFF	TGTGCCAGCAGTCAGACCTTAGCGGGCCCCAATGAGCAGTTCTTC
TRBD1	TRBJ2-7	TRBV27	-	CASSWMSGQGIYEQYF	TGTGCCAGCAGCTGGATGTCAGGACAGGGGATTTACGAGCAGTACTTC
-	TRBJ1-3	TRBV6-1	-	CASRPGATGNTIYF	TGTGCCAGCAGGCCTGGAGCAACTGGAAACACCATATATTTT
TRBD1	TRBJ2-7	TRBV7-9	once	CASNPGGQGSFEQYF	TGTGCCAGCAACCCTGGGGGACAGGGGTCGTTCGAGCAGTACTTC
TRBD2	TRBJ2-7	TRBV5-4	-	CASSRPTSGREDEQYF	TGTGCCAGCAGCCGTCCGACTAGCGGGAGGGAAGACGAGCAGTACTTC
-	TRBJ1-1	TRBV27	-	CASSLVGGNTEAFF	TGTGCCAGCAGTTTGGTGGGGGGGAACACTGAAGCTTTCTTT
TRBD1	TRBJ1-2	TRBV29-1	-	CSVEARRGLLNYGYTF	TGCAGCGTTGAAGCTCGAAGGGGGCTTCTTAACTATGGCTACACCTTC
TRBD1	TRBJ1-1	TRBV11-2	-	CASSSRSPGQDTEAFF	TGTGCCAGCAGCTCGAGATCTCCGGGACAGGACACTGAAGCTTTCTTT
-	TRBJ2-7	TRBV7-9	once	CASSPQDKPYEQYF	TGTGCCAGCAGCCCCCAAGACAAGCCCTACGAGCAGTACTTC
-	TRBJ2-2	TRBV10-3	-	CAISELDRPSNTGELFF	TGTGCCATCAGTGAGTTAGACAGGCCTTCGAACACCGGGGAGCTGTTTTTT
-	TRBJ2-7	TRBV18	-	CASSPEGGPYEQYF	TGTGCCAGCTCACCGGAGGGAGGTCCTTACGAGCAGTACTTC
TRBD2	TRBJ2-7	TRBV4-2	few	CASSQGGTSGDYEQYF	TGTGCCAGCAGCCAAGGGGGGACTAGCGGGGACTACGAGCAGTACTTC
-	TRBJ2-7	TRBV13	few	CASSILSYEQYF	TGTGCCAGCAGCATTCTCTCCTACGAGCAGTACTTC